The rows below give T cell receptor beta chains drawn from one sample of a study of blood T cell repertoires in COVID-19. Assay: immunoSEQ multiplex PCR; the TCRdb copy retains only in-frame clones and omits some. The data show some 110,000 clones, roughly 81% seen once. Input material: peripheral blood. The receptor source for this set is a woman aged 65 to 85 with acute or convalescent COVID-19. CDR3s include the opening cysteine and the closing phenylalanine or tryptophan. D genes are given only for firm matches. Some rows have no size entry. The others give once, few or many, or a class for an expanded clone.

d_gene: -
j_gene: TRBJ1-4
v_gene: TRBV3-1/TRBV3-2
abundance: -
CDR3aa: CASSQGRGNNEKLFF
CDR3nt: TGTGCCAGCAGCCAGGGAAGGGGAAACAATGAAAAACTGTTTTTT

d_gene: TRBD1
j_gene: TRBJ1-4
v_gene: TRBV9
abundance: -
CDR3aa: CASSDDGGQGAGKLFF
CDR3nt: TGTGCCAGCAGCGACGACGGGGGACAGGGGGCAGGGAAACTGTTTTTT

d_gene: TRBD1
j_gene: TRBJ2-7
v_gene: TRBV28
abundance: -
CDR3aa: CASNLPGQGSNEQYF
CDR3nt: TGTGCCAGCAACCTTCCGGGACAGGGGAGTAACGAGCAGTACTTC

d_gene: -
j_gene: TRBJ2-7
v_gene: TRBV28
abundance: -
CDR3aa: CASSSDRGGREQYF
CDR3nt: TGTGCCAGCAGTTCCGACAGGGGAGGGCGCGAGCAGTACTTC

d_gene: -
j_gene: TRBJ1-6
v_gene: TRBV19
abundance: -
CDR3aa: CASSEGVYNSPLHF
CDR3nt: TGTGCCAGTAGTGAGGGGGTCTATAATTCACCCCTCCACTTT

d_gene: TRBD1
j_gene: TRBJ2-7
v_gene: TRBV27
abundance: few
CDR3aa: CASKPLDRGRPEQYF
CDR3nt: TGTGCCAGCAAACCCCTCGACAGGGGGCGCCCCGAGCAGTACTTC

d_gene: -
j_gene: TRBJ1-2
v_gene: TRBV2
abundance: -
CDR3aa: CAIPQSGYGYTF
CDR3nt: TGTGCCATCCCGCAGAGCGGCTATGGCTACACCTTC

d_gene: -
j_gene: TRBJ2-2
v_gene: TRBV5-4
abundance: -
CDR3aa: CASSLLRQRGNTGELFF
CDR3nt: TGTGCCAGCAGCTTGTTACGCCAACGGGGAAACACCGGGGAGCTGTTTTTT

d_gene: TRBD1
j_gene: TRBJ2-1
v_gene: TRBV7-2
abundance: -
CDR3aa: CASSPGGQGAYNEQFF
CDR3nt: TGTGCCAGCAGCCCAGGGGGACAGGGGGCCTACAATGAGCAGTTCTTC

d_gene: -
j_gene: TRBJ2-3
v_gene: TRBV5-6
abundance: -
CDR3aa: CASSLETRTDTQYF
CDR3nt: TGTGCCAGCAGCTTGGAGACTCGCACAGATACGCAGTATTTT

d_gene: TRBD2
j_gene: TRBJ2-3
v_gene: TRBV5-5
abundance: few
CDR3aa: CASSLAGGDTQYF
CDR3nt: TGTGCCAGCAGCTTGGCGGGGGGAGACACGCAGTATTTT

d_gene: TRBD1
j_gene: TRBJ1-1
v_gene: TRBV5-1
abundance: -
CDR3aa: CASTVGQGNTEAFF
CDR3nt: TGCGCCAGCACCGTGGGACAGGGGAACACTGAAGCTTTCTTT

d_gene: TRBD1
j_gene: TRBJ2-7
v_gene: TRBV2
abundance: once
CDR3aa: CASSGTGDFIEQYF
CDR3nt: TGTGCCAGCAGTGGGACAGGGGATTTCATCGAGCAGTACTTC

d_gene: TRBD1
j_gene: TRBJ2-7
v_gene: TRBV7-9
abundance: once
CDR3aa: CASSLEGALSFHTYEQYF
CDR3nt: TGTGCCAGCAGCTTAGAGGGGGCGCTTAGTTTCCACACCTACGAGCAGTACTTC

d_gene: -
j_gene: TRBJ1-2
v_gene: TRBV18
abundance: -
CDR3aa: CASSPQEGRANYGYTF
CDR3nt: TGTGCCAGCTCACCACAGGAGGGCCGAGCTAACTATGGCTACACCTTC

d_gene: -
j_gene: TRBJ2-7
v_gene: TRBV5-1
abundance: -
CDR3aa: CASSLTGSSYEQYF
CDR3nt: TGCGCCAGCAGCTTGACAGGATCCTCCTACGAGCAGTACTTC

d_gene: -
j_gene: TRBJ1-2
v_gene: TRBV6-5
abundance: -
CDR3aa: CASQTAGGGFYGYTF
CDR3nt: TGTGCCAGCCAGACAGCGGGGGGGGGATTCTATGGCTACACCTTC

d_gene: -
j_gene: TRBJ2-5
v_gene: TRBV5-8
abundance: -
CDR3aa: CASSLGQGGETQYF
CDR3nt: TGTGCCAGCAGCTTGGGCCAGGGTGGGGAGACCCAGTACTTC

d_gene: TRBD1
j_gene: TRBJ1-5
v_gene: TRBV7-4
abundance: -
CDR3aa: CASSFYSFRGHNQPQHF
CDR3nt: TGTGCCAGCAGTTTTTATTCGTTCAGGGGGCACAATCAGCCCCAGCATTTT

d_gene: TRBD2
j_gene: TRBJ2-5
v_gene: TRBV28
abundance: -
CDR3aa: CASTVLAGARRETQYF
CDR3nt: TGTGCCAGCACCGTACTAGCGGGAGCCCGCCGGGAGACCCAGTACTTC

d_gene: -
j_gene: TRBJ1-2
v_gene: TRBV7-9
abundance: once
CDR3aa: CASSLVGGEYGYTF
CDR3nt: TGTGCCAGCAGCTTAGTAGGGGGTGAATATGGCTACACCTTC

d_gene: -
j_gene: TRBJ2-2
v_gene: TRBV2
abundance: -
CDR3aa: CASSARTGDTGELFF
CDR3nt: TGTGCCAGCAGTGCCCGCACAGGAGACACCGGGGAGCTGTTTTTT

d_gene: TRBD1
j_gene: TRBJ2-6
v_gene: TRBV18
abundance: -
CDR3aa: CASSPLGTGAGANVLTF
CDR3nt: TGTGCCAGCTCACCACTTGGGACAGGGGCTGGGGCCAACGTCCTGACTTTC

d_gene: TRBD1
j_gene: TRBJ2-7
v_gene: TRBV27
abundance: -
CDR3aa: CASSLVTGTGLSYEQYF
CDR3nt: TGTGCCAGCAGTTTGGTAACCGGGACAGGGCTTTCCTACGAGCAGTACTTC

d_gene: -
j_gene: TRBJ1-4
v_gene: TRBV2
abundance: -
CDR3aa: CASSELEGSGKLFF
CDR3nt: TGTGCCAGCAGTGAACTGGAGGGGAGTGGGAAACTGTTTTTT

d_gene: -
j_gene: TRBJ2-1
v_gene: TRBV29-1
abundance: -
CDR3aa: CSVGFSNGGDEQFF
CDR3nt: TGCAGCGTTGGATTCAGCAATGGCGGCGATGAGCAGTTCTTC

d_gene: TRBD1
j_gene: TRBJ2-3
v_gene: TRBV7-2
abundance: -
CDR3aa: CASSLGQDRGSDTQYF
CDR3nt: TGTGCCAGCAGCTTAGGACAGGACAGGGGGTCAGATACGCAGTATTTT

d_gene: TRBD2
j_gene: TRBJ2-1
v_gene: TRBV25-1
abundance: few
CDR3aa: CASSPSLERERHNEQFF
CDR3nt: TGTGCCAGCAGTCCTTCCCTCGAGCGGGAGAGGCACAATGAGCAGTTCTTC

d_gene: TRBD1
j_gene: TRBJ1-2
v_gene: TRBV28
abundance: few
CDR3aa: CASSPQTGIYGYTF
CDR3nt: TGTGCCAGCAGTCCCCAGACAGGGATCTATGGCTACACCTTC

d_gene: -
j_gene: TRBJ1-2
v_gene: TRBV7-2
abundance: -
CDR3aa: CASSLAGDQGYTF
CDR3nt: TGTGCCAGCAGCTTAGCCGGGGATCAAGGCTACACCTTC

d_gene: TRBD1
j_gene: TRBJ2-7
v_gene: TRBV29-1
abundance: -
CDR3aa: CSVEGQVGEQYF
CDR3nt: TGCAGCGTCGAAGGACAGGTCGGTGAGCAGTACTTC

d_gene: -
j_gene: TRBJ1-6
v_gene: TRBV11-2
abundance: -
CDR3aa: CASSTYAISPLHF
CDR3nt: TGTGCCAGCAGCACTTACGCGATTTCACCCCTCCACTTT

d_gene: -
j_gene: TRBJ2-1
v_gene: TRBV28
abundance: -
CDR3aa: CASSLYRRGYNEQFF
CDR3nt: TGTGCCAGCAGTTTATATCGGCGGGGCTACAATGAGCAGTTCTTC

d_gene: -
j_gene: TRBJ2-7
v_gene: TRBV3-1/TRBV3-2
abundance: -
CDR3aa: CASSLDLDTVNYEQYF
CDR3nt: TGTGCCAGCAGCCTTGACCTTGACACGGTGAACTACGAGCAGTACTTC

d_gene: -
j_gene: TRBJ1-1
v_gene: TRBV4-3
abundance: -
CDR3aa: CASSLAGGNTEAFF
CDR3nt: TGCGCCAGCAGCCTCGCTGGGGGCAACACTGAAGCTTTCTTT

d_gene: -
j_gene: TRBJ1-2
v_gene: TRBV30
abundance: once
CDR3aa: CAWTWGMVGYTF
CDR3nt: TGTGCCTGGACGTGGGGCATGGTCGGCTACACCTTC

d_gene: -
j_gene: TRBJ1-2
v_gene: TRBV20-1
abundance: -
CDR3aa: CSASRPPGYTF
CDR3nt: TGCAGTGCTAGCAGGCCCCCTGGCTACACCTTC

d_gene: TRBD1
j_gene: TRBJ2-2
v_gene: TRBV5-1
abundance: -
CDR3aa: CASRGQVNTGELFF
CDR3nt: TGCGCCAGCAGGGGACAGGTGAACACCGGGGAGCTGTTTTTT

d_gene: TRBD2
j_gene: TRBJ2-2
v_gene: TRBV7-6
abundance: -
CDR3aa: CASSSYGTSGNTGELFF
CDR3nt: TGTGCCAGCAGCTCATATGGGACTAGCGGGAACACCGGGGAGCTGTTTTTT

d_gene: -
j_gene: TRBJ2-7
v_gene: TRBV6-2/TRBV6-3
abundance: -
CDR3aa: CASSYGAGISYEQYF
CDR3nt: TGTGCCAGCAGTTACGGGGCAGGGATTTCCTACGAGCAGTACTTC

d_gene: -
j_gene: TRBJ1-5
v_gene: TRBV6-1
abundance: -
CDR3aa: CASSEWGRNSNQPQHF
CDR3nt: TGTGCCAGCAGTGAATGGGGCAGGAATAGCAATCAGCCCCAGCATTTT

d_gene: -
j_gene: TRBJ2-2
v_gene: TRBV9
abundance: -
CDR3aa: CASSVGDNANTGELFF
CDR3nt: TGTGCCAGCAGCGTAGGGGACAACGCGAACACCGGGGAGCTGTTTTTT

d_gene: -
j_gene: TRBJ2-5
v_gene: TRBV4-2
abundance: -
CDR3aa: CASSQGQTQETQYF
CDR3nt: TGTGCCAGCAGCCAAGGACAGACTCAAGAGACCCAGTACTTC

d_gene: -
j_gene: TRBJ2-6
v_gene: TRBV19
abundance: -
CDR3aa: CASSENRISGANVLTF
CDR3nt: TGTGCCAGTAGTGAGAACAGAATCTCTGGGGCCAACGTCCTGACTTTC

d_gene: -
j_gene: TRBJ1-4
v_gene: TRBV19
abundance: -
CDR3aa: CASRPRGAANEKLFF
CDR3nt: TGTGCCAGTAGACCCCGGGGTGCGGCTAATGAAAAACTGTTTTTT

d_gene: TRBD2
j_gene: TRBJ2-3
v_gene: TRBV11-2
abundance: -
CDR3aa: CASRRLAGSTDTQYF
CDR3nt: TGTGCCAGCAGAAGACTAGCGGGATCCACAGATACGCAGTATTTT

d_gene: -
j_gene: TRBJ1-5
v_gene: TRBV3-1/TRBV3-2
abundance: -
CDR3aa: CASSQGWLNQPQHF
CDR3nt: TGTGCCAGCAGCCAAGGATGGCTCAATCAGCCCCAGCATTTT

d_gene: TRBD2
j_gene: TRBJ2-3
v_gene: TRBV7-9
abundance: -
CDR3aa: CASSSELAGVRDTQYF
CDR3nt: TGTGCCAGCAGCTCGGAACTAGCGGGAGTGAGAGATACGCAGTATTTT

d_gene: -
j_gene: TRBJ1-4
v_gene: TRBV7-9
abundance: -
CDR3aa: CASSLREGANEKLFF
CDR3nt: TGTGCCAGCAGCTTAAGAGAGGGGGCTAATGAAAAACTGTTTTTT

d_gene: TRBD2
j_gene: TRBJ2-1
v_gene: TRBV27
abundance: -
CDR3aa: CASSLRREGYNEQFF
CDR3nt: TGTGCCAGCAGTTTAAGGCGGGAGGGATACAATGAGCAGTTCTTC

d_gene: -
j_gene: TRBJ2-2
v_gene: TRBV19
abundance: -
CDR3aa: CASNLAVPANTGELFF
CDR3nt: TGTGCCAGTAATCTTGCGGTGCCCGCGAACACCGGGGAGCTGTTTTTT

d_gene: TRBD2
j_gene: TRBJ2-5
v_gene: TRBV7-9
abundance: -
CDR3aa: CATGLAGDVTETQYF
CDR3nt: TGTGCCACCGGACTAGCGGGAGATGTTACAGAGACCCAGTACTTC

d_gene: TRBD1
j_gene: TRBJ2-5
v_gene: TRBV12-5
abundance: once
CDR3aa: CASGLVGTEETQYF
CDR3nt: TGTGCTAGTGGTTTGGTTGGGACAGAAGAGACCCAGTACTTC

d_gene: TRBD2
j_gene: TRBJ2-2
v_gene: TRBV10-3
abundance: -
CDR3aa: CATGLADYTGELFF
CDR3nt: TGTGCGACCGGACTAGCGGACTACACCGGGGAGCTGTTTTTT